A single TCR beta chain is shown here with its context. Its antigen is undetermined. CDR3 length equals 16 residues. Germline V gives CDR1 KGHSH, CDR2 LQKENI. The trim removed 3 bases at V and 3 bases at J, leaving 7 bases unmatched. The sample is drawn from a study of T cell responses to AZD1222 COVID-19 vaccine. Findings of the study overall: Donor demographics were predominantly white British with a female majority; clonal diversity may be underestimated.

Libraries were prepared by immunoSEQ multiplex PCR; TCRdb keeps only in-frame clonotypes and omits some of them. Of around 73,000 clones in the sample, 85% to 90% were seen once. The sample here was peripheral blood, taken 28 days after the second AZD1222 dose. The sequence derives from an adult who received the AZD1222 COVID-19 vaccine. This chain joins TRBV18 and TRBJ2-3, with 9 bases aligning to TRBD2. The CDR3 sequence is CASSPTGTSSTDTQYF. The DNA of the CDR3 is TGTGCCAGCTCACCGACCGGGACTAGCTCGACAGATACGCAGTATTTT. Using reference TRBV18 and TRBJ2-3 for the parts outside the CDR3, the full variable domain is NAGVMQNPRHLVRRRGQEARLRCSPMKGHSHVYWYRQLPEEGLKFMVYLQKENIIDESGMPKERFSAEFPKEGPSILRIQQVVRGDSAAYFCASSPTGTSSTDTQYFGPGTRLTVL.